The sequence of this T cell receptor (beta chain) was determined in a study of T cell responses to AZD1222 COVID-19 vaccine. Across the study: Researchers grouped second doses given at about 4 or about 12 weeks into one pool.

The table came from immunoSEQ multiplex PCR; TCRdb's copy has only in-frame clones and leaves some out. The sample has some 130,000 clones, 90% to 95% seen once; the top ten hold 1.5% to 2%. The CDR3 is 14 amino acids. Germline assignment: CDR1 LGHDT and CDR2 YNNKEL (reference sequence). V lost 6 bases to trimming and J lost 2 bases, with 11 bases between them. Turning to this clone: Antigen unknown.

Study-wide results and caveats: Among the donors, most were white British and more were female, and clonal diversity was possibly underestimated.

This clonotype was sampled from an adult in good health. The rearrangement uses TRBV3-1 (or the pseudogene TRBV3-2) and TRBJ1-5; D is unresolved. The sample in question was peripheral blood, obtained on day 0 of AZD1222 vaccination. CDR3 in DNA: TGTGCCAGCAGGAGGGCTGGGGGCAATCAGCCCCAGCATTTT. This gives the protein CASRRAGGNQPQHF.